The 15 T cell receptor beta chains given below trace back to one sample, sequenced in a study of cytomegalovirus exposure and HLA in healthy donors. The PCR ran on 60 Vbeta and 13 Jbeta primers. TCRdb keeps only in-frame clones here, not all; method: immunoSEQ multiplex PCR. This repertoire shows about 150,000 clones, 81% found once; its top ten account for about 1.5%. The sample taken for sequencing was PBMCs. These receptors originate from a man in his fifties in good health and CMV-seropositive.

The sample holds one count of this clone. The CDR3 spells CSVEDKGGTDTQYF. The CDR3 DNA reads TGCAGCGTTGAAGATAAGGGAGGCACAGATACGCAGTATTTT. The rearrangement uses TRBV29-1 and TRBJ2-3; tentatively, D is TRBD2 (5 bases). The ends were cut back, 0 bases at V and 1 base at J, with 8 bases in the middle. This CDR3 comprises 14 residues. Germline V CDR1 and CDR2: SQVTM, ANQGSEA.

The chain joins TRBV29-1 to TRBJ1-3; the match to TRBD1 covers 7 bases. CDR3 length: 12 residues. The germline V gene has CDR1 SQVTM and CDR2 ANQGSEA. V shed 5 bases, J shed 4 bases, and the junction held 2 bases outside the gene matches. In nucleotides, the CDR3 is TGCAGCGTTTCGGACAGGGGAAACACCATATATTTT. Translation gives CSVSDRGNTIYF.

The chain couples TRBV7-9 to TRBJ1-5; possibly TRBD1 for D (6 bases). Trimming took off 4 bases at V and 7 bases at J, with 11 bases between the two ends. This CDR3 is 13 amino acids long. Germline lookup yields CDR1 SEHNR and CDR2 FQNEAQ (reference sequence). The CDR3, as DNA: TGTGCCAGCAGCTCAGGACAGTACCAGCCCCAGCATTTT. Encoded protein: CASSSGQYQPQHF.

V usage is TRBV5-8 and J usage is TRBJ2-1; 9 nucleotides agree with TRBD1. Germline V gives CDR1 SGHTS, CDR2 YDEGEE. The CDR3 is made up of 15 amino acids. The V segment lost 5 bases and the J segment 5 bases; nucleotides outside the gene matches: 8. The CDR3 coding sequence is TGTGCCAGCAGATTTGCTAGGACAGGGGACAATGAGCAGTTCTTC. This translates into CASRFARTGDNEQFF.

The gene calls are TRBV4-1 and TRBJ2-5, with 7 positions matching TRBD1. Germline CDR1 and CDR2: MGHRA and YSYEKL. CDR3 length equals 15 residues. V lost 3 bases and J lost 2; bases outside the gene matches: 6. The DNA of the CDR3 is TGCGCCAGCAGCCAGCACAGGGGCGGGCAAGAGACCCAGTACTTC. As protein: CASSQHRGGQETQYF.

The table lists this clone with a count of one. A read error may account for a junction end that differs from germline. The V call is TRBV7-9, the J call TRBJ2-6; D unclear. Germline lookup yields CDR1 SEHNR and CDR2 FQNEAQ (reference sequence). This CDR3 has 12 residues. CDR3 DNA sequence: TGTTCCAGCAGCCTTCCGGCCAACGTCCTGACTTTC. As protein: CSSSLPANVLTF.

The CDR3 DNA reads as TGTGCCACCTCCAAAAGAGGTACCGATAGCAATCAGCCCCAGCATTTT. Residues: CATSKRGTDSNQPQHF. V usage is TRBV19 and J usage is TRBJ1-5, with D unresolved. The V gene's germline CDR1 is LNHDA and CDR2 SQIVND (reference sequence). This CDR3 is built from 16 residues. V lost 10 bases, J lost 0 bases, and 19 bases lay in between.

The chain's CDR3 is CASSSGGAVRTYGYTF. The CDR3 DNA is TGTGCCAGTAGTTCAGGGGGCGCCGTCAGAACCTATGGCTACACCTTC. The chain uses TRBV19 and TRBJ1-2, with 8 bases aligning to TRBD1. V trimming: 5 bases; J trimming: 4 bases; junction bases outside the gene matches: 12. The CDR3 spans 16 residues. The germline CDR1 and CDR2 sequences are LNHDA and SQIVND (reference sequence).

V gene TRBV6-1 combines with J gene TRBJ2-1; 9 positions agree with TRBD1. V lost 8 bases, J lost 6 bases, and 8 bases stayed unmatched. Germline CDR1 is MNHNS and CDR2 is SASEGT. This CDR3 spans 14 amino acids. CDR3 region: CASARDRVVNEQFF. The CDR3 DNA is TGTGCCAGCGCCCGGGACAGGGTTGTCAATGAGCAGTTCTTC.

The chain joins TRBV2 to TRBJ2-2; 7 bases are shared with TRBD1. The V gene end was trimmed by 5 bases and the J gene end by 6 bases; junction bases not matched to a gene: 24. The CDR3 consists of 20 residues. The V gene's germline CDR1 is SNHLY and CDR2 FYNNEI. The chain's CDR3 is CASSPKLGQVGRHSAGELFF. The CDR3 DNA reads as TGTGCCAGCAGTCCAAAGCTAGGACAGGTTGGTCGCCACAGCGCCGGGGAGCTGTTTTTT.

J is TRBJ1-2 and V is TRBV28; 7 bases match TRBD1. The CDR3 totals 17 residues. V trimming: 4 bases; J trimming: 3 bases; junction bases outside the gene matches: 14. Germline values: CDR1 MDHEN, CDR2 SYDVKM. In nucleotides, the CDR3 is TGTGCCAGCAGTTCCTCCCTTTTGAGGGGGCTCGACTATGGCTACACCTTC. Translation: CASSSSLLRGLDYGYTF.

The CDR3 loop reads CASKLTGGIGVTEAFF. Written as DNA, the CDR3 is TGTGCCAGCAAATTGACAGGGGGGATAGGGGTCACTGAAGCTTTCTTT. The chain couples TRBV10-3 to TRBJ1-1; 9 bases line up with TRBD1. The CDR3 runs 16 residues. Germline V lookup: CDR1 ENHRY, CDR2 SYGVKD. V shed 10 bases and J 4 bases; nucleotides not matched to a gene: 16.

This clone was counted between two and nine times. The CDR3 region is CASSHGQGYGYTF. As DNA, the CDR3 is TGCGCCAGCAGCCACGGACAGGGCTATGGCTACACCTTC. This chain connects TRBV4-1 to TRBJ1-2, with 8 bases identical to TRBD1. The CDR3 runs 13 residues. The V gene end was trimmed by 3 bases and the J gene end by 4 bases; junction bases not matched to a gene: 1. CDR1 is MGHRA, CDR2 YSYEKL, per germline.

This clone was counted a few times. The CDR3 region is CAISPQGNEQYF. The CDR3 DNA sequence: TGTGCCATCAGCCCCCAGGGGAACGAGCAGTACTTC. This chain joins TRBV10-3 and TRBJ2-7; D is perhaps TRBD1 (6 bases). Trimming left V 6 bases short and J 5 bases short, with 11 bases between. The CDR3 runs to 12 residues. In germline, CDR1 is ENHRY, CDR2 SYGVKD.

Points on this clone: A read error may account for a junction end that differs from germline. The V call is TRBV7-7, the J call TRBJ2-5; 9 nucleotides match TRBD1. The CDR3 runs to 18 residues. From germline, CDR1 is SSHAT and CDR2 FNYEAQ (reference sequence). CDR3 region: CASSLGNRGRVGLETQYF. The CDR3 DNA is TGTGCTAGCAGCTTAGGTAACAGGGGGCGCGTAGGCCTAGAGACCCAGTACTTC.